A selection of T cell receptor beta chains follows, all from one sample in a study of blood T cell repertoires in COVID-19. The table came from immunoSEQ multiplex PCR; TCRdb's copy has only in-frame clones and leaves some out. Of roughly 97,000 clones in the sample, around four fifths were seen once. Material: peripheral blood. These receptors all stem from a man in his 70s with acute or convalescent COVID-19. Both conserved end residues are part of each CDR3. Each record gives: V gene, clone size, D gene, CDR3 protein. A D gene is named only where the DNA matches it firmly. Where a row states a size, it is once, few, many or the class of an expanded clone; other rows omit it.

V gene: TRBV6-5; clone size: -; D gene: TRBD2; CDR3 protein: CASSYGLAGNTGELFF
V gene: TRBV15; clone size: few; D gene: -; CDR3 protein: CATSREGYGYTF
V gene: TRBV14; clone size: -; D gene: -; CDR3 protein: CASSQQEARYGYTF
V gene: TRBV7-9; clone size: once; D gene: TRBD1; CDR3 protein: CASSPDRAYGYTF
V gene: TRBV18; clone size: -; D gene: -; CDR3 protein: CASSPSVTPNPPRDTQYF
V gene: TRBV28; clone size: -; D gene: TRBD2; CDR3 protein: CASSLSLAGGYNEQFF
V gene: TRBV29-1; clone size: -; D gene: TRBD1; CDR3 protein: CSVEGRDRETEAFF
V gene: TRBV28; clone size: -; D gene: -; CDR3 protein: CASQVFNYGYTF
V gene: TRBV14; clone size: -; D gene: -; CDR3 protein: CASSQDGRKSYGYTF
V gene: TRBV5-1; clone size: -; D gene: TRBD1; CDR3 protein: CASTGTGSSRGEKLFF
V gene: TRBV3-1/TRBV3-2; clone size: -; D gene: TRBD1; CDR3 protein: CASSLGQGGQPQHF
V gene: TRBV3-1/TRBV3-2; clone size: -; D gene: -; CDR3 protein: CASSQNPGGSGNTIYF